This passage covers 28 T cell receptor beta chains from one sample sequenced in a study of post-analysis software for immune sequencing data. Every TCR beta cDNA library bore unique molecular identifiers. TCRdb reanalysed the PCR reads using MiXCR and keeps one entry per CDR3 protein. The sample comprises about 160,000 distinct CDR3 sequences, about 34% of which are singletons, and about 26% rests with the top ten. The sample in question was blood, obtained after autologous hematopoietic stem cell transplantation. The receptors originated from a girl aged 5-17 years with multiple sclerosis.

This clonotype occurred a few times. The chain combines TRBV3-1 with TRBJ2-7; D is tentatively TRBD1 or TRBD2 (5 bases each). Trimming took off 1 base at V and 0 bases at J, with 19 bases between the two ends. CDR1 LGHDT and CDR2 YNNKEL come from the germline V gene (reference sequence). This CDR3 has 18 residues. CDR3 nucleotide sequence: TGTGCCAGCAGCCAAGTCGGACCACCGGGACGAAGCTCCTACGAGCAGTACTTC. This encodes CASSQVGPPGRSSYEQYF.

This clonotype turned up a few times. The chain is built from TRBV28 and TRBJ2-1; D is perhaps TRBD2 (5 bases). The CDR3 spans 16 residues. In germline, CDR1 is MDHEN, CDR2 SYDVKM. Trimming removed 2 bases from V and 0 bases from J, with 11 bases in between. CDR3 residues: CASSLAVGSSYNEQFF. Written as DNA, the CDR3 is TGTGCCAGCAGTTTAGCGGTAGGGAGCTCCTACAATGAGCAGTTCTTC.

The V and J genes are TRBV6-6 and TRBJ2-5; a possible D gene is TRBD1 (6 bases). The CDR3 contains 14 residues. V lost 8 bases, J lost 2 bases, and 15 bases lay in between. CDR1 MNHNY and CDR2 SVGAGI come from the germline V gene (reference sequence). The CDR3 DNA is TGTGCCAGCCGAAGAGGACAGTTACAAGAGACCCAGTACTTC. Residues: CASRRGQLQETQYF.

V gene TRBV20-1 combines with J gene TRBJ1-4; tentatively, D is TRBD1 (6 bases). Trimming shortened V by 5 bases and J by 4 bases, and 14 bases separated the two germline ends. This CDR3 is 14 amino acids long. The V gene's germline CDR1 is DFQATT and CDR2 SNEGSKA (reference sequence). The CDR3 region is CSAGRGDLNEKLFF. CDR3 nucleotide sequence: TGCAGTGCTGGGAGGGGGGACCTTAATGAAAAACTGTTTTTT.

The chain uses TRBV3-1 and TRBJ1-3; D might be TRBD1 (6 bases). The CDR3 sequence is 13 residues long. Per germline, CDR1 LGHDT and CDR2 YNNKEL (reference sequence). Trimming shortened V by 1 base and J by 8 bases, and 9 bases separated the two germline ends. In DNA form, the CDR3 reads TGTGCCAGCAGCCAAGTCGGGGGCCACACCATATATTTT. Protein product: CASSQVGGHTIYF.

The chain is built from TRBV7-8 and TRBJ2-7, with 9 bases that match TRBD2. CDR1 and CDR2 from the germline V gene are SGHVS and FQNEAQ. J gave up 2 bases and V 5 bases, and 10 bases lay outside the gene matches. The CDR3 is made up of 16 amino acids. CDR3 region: CASSLWTSAKPYEQYF. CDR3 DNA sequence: TGTGCCAGCAGCCTCTGGACTAGCGCGAAACCCTACGAGCAGTACTTC.

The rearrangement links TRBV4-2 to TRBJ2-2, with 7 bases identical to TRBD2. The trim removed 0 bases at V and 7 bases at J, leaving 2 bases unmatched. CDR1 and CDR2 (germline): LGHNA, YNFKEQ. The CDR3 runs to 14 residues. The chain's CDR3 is CASSQERGDGELFF. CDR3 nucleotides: TGTGCCAGCAGCCAAGAACGGGGGGACGGGGAGCTGTTTTTT.

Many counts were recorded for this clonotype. The CDR3 nucleotides read TGTGCCAGCAGCTTAAAGGCAGGGGATAAGAATGGCTACACCTTC. It codes for CASSLKAGDKNGYTF. The chain is built from TRBV7-3 and TRBJ1-2; TRBD1 is a possible D gene (6 bases). The V gene's germline CDR1 is SGHTA and CDR2 FQGTGA. The CDR3 consists of 15 residues. V was clipped by 1 base and J by 6 bases, with 15 bases between them.

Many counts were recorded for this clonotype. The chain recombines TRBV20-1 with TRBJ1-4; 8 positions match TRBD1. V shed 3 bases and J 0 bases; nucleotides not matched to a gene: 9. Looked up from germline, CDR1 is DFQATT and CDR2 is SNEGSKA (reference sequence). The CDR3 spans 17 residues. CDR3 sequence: CSASQGAVVATNEKLFF. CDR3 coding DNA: TGCAGTGCTAGCCAGGGGGCGGTGGTCGCAACTAATGAAAAACTGTTTTTT.

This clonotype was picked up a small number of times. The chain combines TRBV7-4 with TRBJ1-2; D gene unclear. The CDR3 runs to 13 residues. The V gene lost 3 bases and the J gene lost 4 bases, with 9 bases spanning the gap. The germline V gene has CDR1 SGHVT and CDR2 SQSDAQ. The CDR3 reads CASSFDRIYGYTF. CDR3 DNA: TGTGCCAGCAGCTTTGACCGAATCTATGGCTACACCTTC.

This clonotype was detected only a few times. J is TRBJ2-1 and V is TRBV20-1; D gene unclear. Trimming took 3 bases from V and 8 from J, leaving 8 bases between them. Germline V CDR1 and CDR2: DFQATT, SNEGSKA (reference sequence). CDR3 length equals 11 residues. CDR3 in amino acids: CSASTSHEQFF. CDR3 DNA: TGCAGTGCTAGCACCTCCCATGAGCAGTTCTTC.

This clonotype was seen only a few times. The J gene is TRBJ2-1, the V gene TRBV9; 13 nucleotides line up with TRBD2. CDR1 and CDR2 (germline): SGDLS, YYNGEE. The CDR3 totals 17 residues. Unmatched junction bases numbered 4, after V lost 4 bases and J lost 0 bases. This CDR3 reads CASSPRTSGSSYNEQFF. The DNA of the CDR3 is TGTGCCAGCAGCCCACGGACTAGCGGGAGCTCCTACAATGAGCAGTTCTTC.

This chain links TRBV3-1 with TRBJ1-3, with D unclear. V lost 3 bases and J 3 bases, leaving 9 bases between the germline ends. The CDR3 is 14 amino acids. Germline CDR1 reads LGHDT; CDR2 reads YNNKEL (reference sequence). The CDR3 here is CASSHLRGGNTIYF. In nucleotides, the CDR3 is TGTGCCAGCAGCCATCTACGGGGTGGAAACACCATATATTTT.

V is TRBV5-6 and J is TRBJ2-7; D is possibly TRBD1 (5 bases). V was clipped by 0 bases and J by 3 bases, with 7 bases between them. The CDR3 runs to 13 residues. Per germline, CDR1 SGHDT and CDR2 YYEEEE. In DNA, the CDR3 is TGTGCCAGCAGCTTGGGGACATTCTACGAGCAGTACTTC. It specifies CASSLGTFYEQYF. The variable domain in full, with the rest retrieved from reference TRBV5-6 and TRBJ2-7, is DAGVTQSPTHLIKTRGQQVTLRCSPKSGHDTVSWYQQALGQGPQFIFQYYEEEERQRGNFPDRFSGHQFPNYSSELNVNALLLGDSALYLCASSLGTFYEQYFGPGTRLTVT.

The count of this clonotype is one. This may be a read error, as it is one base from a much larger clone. The CDR3 DNA reads TGCAGCGTTGCTTCAGGGAGGGGTGGCGAGCAGTACTTC. Translation: CSVASGRGGEQYF. The genes are TRBV29-1 and TRBJ2-5, with TRBD2 matching 7 bases. The J call may be mistaken, given a closer DNA end match to TRBJ2-7. CDR1 is SQVTM, CDR2 ANQGSEA, per germline. This CDR3 contains 13 residues.

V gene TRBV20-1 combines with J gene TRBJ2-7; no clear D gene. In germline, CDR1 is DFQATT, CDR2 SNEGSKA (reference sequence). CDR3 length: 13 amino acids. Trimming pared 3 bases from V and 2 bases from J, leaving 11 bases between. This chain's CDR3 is CSARETGTYEQYF. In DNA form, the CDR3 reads TGCAGTGCTAGGGAGACTGGGACCTACGAGCAGTACTTC.

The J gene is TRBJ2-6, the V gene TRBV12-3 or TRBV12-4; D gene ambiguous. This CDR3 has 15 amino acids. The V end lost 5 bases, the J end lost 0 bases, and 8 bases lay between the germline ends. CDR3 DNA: TGTGCCAGCAGTGTGAAAGGCTCTGGGGCCAACGTCCTGACTTTC. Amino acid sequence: CASSVKGSGANVLTF.

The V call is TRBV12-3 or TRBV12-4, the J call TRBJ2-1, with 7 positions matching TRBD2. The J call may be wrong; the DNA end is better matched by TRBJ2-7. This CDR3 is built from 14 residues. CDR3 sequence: CASSARGRAYEQYF. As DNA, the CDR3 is TGTGCCAGCAGCGCTAGAGGGAGGGCGTATGAGCAGTACTTC.

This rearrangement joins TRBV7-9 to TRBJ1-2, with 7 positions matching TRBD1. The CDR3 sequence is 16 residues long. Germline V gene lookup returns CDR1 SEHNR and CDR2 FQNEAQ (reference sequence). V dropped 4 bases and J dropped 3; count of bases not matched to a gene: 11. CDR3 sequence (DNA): TGTGCCAGCAGCTCAAATTACAGGGGTCGGGACTATGGCTACACCTTC. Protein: CASSSNYRGRDYGYTF.

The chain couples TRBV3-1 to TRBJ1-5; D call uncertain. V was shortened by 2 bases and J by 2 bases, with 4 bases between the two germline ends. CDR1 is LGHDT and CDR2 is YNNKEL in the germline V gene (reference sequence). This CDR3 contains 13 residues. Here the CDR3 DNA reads TGTGCCAGCAGCCAAACCCGCAATCAGCCCCAGCATTTT. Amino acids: CASSQTRNQPQHF.

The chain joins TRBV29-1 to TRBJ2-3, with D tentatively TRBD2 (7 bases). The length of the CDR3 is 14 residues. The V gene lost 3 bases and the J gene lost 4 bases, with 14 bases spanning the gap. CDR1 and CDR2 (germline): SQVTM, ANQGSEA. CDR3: CSVDSGGYPDTQYF. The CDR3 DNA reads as TGCAGCGTTGACTCGGGGGGCTACCCAGATACGCAGTATTTT.

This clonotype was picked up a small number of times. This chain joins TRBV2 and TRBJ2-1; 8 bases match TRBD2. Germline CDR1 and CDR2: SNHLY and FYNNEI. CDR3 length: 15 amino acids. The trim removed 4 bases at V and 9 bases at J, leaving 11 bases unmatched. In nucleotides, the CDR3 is TGTGCCAGCAGTGTCCAAGCGGGAGTGGTCGGTGAGCAGTTCTTC. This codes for CASSVQAGVVGEQFF.

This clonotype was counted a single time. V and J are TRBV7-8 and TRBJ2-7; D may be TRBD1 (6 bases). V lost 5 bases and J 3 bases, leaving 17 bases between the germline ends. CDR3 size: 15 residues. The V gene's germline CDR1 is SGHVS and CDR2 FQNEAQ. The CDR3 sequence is CASSRTGTQSYEQYF. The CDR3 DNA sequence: TGTGCCAGCAGCCGGACGGGGACACAGAGCTACGAGCAGTACTTC.

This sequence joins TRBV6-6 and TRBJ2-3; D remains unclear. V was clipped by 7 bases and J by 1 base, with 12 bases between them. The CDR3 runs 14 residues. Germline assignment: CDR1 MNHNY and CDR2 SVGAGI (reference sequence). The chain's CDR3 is CASNPTEGTDTQYF. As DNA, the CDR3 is TGTGCCAGCAACCCGACGGAAGGCACAGATACGCAGTATTTT.

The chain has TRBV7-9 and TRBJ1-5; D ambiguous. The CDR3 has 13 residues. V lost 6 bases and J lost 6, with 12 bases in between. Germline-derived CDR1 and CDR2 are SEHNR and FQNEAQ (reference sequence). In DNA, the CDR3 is TGTGCCAGCAGTTTAAATTGGGGTCAGCCCCAGCATTTT. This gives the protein CASSLNWGQPQHF.

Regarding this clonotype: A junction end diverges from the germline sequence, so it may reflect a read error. The CDR3 is CASSEFGRLSDQPQHF. In DNA, the CDR3 is TGTGCCAGCAGTGAATTCGGCAGACTTAGCGATCAGCCCCAGCATTTT. The chain links TRBV2 to TRBJ1-5; D not certain. The CDR3 consists of 16 residues. The V gene's germline CDR1 is SNHLY and CDR2 FYNNEI.

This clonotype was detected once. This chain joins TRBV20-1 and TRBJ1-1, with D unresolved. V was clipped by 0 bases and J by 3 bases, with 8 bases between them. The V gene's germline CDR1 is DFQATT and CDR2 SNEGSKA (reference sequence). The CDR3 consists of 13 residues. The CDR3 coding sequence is TGCAGTGCTAGAGAAGGGCTCTACACTGAAGCTTTCTTT. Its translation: CSAREGLYTEAFF.

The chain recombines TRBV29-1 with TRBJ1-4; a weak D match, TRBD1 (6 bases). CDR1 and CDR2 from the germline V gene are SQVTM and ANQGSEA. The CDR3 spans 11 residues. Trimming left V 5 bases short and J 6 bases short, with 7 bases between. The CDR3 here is CSVKGDEKLFF. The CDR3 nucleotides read TGCAGCGTTAAGGGGGATGAAAAACTGTTTTTT.